This T cell receptor (beta chain) stems from a study of blood T cell repertoires in COVID-19. TCRdb keeps only in-frame clones here, not all; method: immunoSEQ multiplex PCR. The data show 60,000 to 75,000 clones, around 80% seen once. The CDR3 runs to 10 residues. Germline loops: CDR1 DFQATT, CDR2 SNEGSKA (reference sequence). Trimming took 4 bases from V and 10 from J, leaving 8 bases between them. This clonotype originated in a man aged 55 to 70 with active or convalescent COVID-19. The chain recombines TRBV20-1 with TRBJ2-1; D gene ambiguous. Specimen: peripheral blood. CDR3 coding DNA: TGCAGTGCTATGTCGGTCGAGCAGTTCTTC. The encoded protein is CSAMSVEQFF.